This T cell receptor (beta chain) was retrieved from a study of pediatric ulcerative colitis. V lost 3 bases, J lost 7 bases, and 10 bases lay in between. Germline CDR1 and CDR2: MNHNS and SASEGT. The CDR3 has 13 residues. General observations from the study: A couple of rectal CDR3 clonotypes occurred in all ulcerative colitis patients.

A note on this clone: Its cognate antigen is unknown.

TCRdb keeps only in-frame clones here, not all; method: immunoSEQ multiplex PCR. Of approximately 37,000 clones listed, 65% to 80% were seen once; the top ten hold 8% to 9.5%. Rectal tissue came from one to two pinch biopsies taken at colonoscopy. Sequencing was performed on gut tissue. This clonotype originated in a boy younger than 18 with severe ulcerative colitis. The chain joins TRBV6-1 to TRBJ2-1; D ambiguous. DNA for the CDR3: TGTGCCAGCAGTGATGACTGGGTAAATGAGCAGTTCTTC. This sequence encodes CASSDDWVNEQFF.